The rows below give T cell receptor beta chains drawn from one sample of a study of vaccination effects on CD4 cells after COVID-19. Repertoires were generated with immunoSEQ multiplex PCR, while TCRdb's copy carries only in-frame clones and drops some. The top ten hold approximately 10% of the sample, which has under 30,000 clones, over 70% seen once. Their target antigens are unknown. The specimen comprised CD4+ T cells from PBMCs cultured with HCoV-NL63 spike peptides, sampled before COVID-19 vaccination. These receptors all stem from a human donor who received a COVID-19 vaccine. Both conserved end residues are part of each CDR3. A D gene is named only where the DNA matches it firmly. The size of a clone is reported for some rows only, either as once, few or many, or as a class for expanded clones.

>TRBJ1-6|NA|TRBV6-5|NA
TGTGCCAGCAGTACAGAGGGAAAGGGACCCCTCCACTTT
CASSTEGKGPLHF
>TRBJ2-1|TRBD1|TRBV5-1|NA
TGCGCCAGCAGCTTGGCCGGGACAGGGGTCTACAATGAGCAGTTCTTC
CASSLAGTGVYNEQFF
>TRBJ1-2|NA|TRBV3-1/TRBV3-2|few
TGTGCCAGCAGCCAAGGTCGGACTTCCTATGGCTACACCTTC
CASSQGRTSYGYTF
>TRBJ2-5|NA|TRBV3-1/TRBV3-2|NA
TGTGCCAGCAGCCCCTCGGGGGCGGAGACCCAGTACTTC
CASSPSGAETQYF
>TRBJ2-1|TRBD2|TRBV7-9|NA
TGTGCCAGCAGTCCGGGACTAGGGGGGGTTGAGCAGTTCTTC
CASSPGLGGVEQFF
>TRBJ1-2|NA|TRBV5-5|NA
TGTGCCAGCAGCTTGGTGTGGGCTAACTATGGCTACACCTTC
CASSLVWANYGYTF
>TRBJ1-4|TRBD1|TRBV6-6|NA
TGTGCCAGCAGGCCCAGGGGGCAGGGAGAAAAACTGTTTTTT
CASRPRGQGEKLFF
>TRBJ2-1|TRBD2|TRBV5-4|NA
TGTGCCAGCAGCCTACTAGCGGGAGGGGGCAATGAGCAGTTCTTC
CASSLLAGGGNEQFF
>TRBJ1-1|NA|TRBV2|few
TGTGCCAGCAGTCGGGAGGGGGTAGAGACTGAAGCTTTCTTT
CASSREGVETEAFF
>TRBJ2-1|TRBD2|TRBV6-1|once
TGTGCCAGCAGTGAAAACGCGGGGACTATCCTTTTCTTC
CASSENAGTILFF
>TRBJ2-7|NA|TRBV5-1|NA
TGCGCCAGCAGCTTGGGTTTAGTCAACGAGCAGTACTTC
CASSLGLVNEQYF
>TRBJ1-5|TRBD1|TRBV19|NA
TGTGCCAGTAGTGGGACAGGGATCCGAGATGGCAATCAGCCCCAGCATTTT
CASSGTGIRDGNQPQHF
>TRBJ1-1|TRBD1|TRBV6-5|NA
TGTGCCAGCAGCTGGGGGGACAGGGGAAACACTGAAGCTTTCTTT
CASSWGDRGNTEAFF
>TRBJ2-1|TRBD2|TRBV30|NA
TGTGCCTGGAGTACACAATTTAGCGGGGGGTACAATGAGCAGTTCTTC
CAWSTQFSGGYNEQFF
>TRBJ1-2|NA|TRBV7-9|NA
TGTGCCAGCAGCTTAGCTGGGTCGAGTGGCTACACCTTC
CASSLAGSSGYTF
>TRBJ2-1|TRBD2|TRBV6-5|few
TGTGCCAGCAGTAGCGGGGGGGCTGGCAATGAGCAGTTCTTC
CASSSGGAGNEQFF
>TRBJ2-3|TRBD1|TRBV6-7|NA
TGTGCCAGCGCCATACGAGGGGGCCCTAGCACAGATACGCAGTATTTT
CASAIRGGPSTDTQYF
>TRBJ2-1|TRBD1|TRBV20-1|NA
TGCAGTGCTAGTGGGACAGAGTACAATGAGCAGTTCTTC
CSASGTEYNEQFF
>TRBJ2-5|NA|TRBV2|NA
TGTGCCAGCAGCGCCGGGACTGAGGGATACTTC
CASSAGTEGYF
>TRBJ2-5|TRBD2|TRBV7-8|NA
TGTGCCAGCAGCTTAGCGGGGGGAGGGTCGTTAAAAGAGACCCAGTACTTC
CASSLAGGGSLKETQYF
>TRBJ1-6|NA|TRBV30|few
TGTGCCTGGGCTTCGAGTCAACTATACCTTTCACCCCTCCACTTT
CAWASSQLYLSPLHF
>TRBJ2-1|NA|TRBV3-1/TRBV3-2|NA
TGTGCCAGCAGAGGTTCTGATGAGCAGTTCTTC
CASRGSDEQFF
>TRBJ2-7|NA|TRBV6-6|NA
TGTGCCAGCAGTTACGGGCAGTCCCCCTACGAGCAGTACTTC
CASSYGQSPYEQYF
>TRBJ1-1|TRBD1|TRBV2|NA
TGTGCCAGCAGCCAGGGACAGTGGAACACTGAAGCTTTCTTT
CASSQGQWNTEAFF
>TRBJ2-5|NA|TRBV7-2|NA
TGTGCCAGCGCCCCGAAGAGGGTGAGGGTCGGGGAGACCCAGTACTTC
CASAPKRVRVGETQYF
>TRBJ2-5|NA|TRBV6-5|NA
TGTGCCAGCAGTTACTCGCAGGGTGTGGAGACCCAGTACTTC
CASSYSQGVETQYF
>TRBJ2-1|NA|TRBV6-5|NA
TGTGCCAGCAAAGTGTCCAATTCCTACAATGAGCAGTTCTTC
CASKVSNSYNEQFF
>TRBJ1-2|NA|TRBV18|NA
TGTGCCAGCTCACCACCTTCCTTAAGGGGCGGTGGCTATGGCTACACCTTC
CASSPPSLRGGGYGYTF
>TRBJ1-2|TRBD1|TRBV9|NA
TGTGCCAGCAGCATGGCCGGGACAGGGGTTGGTGGCTACACCTTC
CASSMAGTGVGGYTF